Reported below is one T cell receptor (beta chain). These data originate in a study of blood T cell repertoires in COVID-19. Looking at the study overall: Samples representing acute and convalescent COVID-19 were sourced from the United States, Italy and Spain.

Germline assignment: CDR1 SGDLS and CDR2 YYNGEE. Trimming took 0 bases from V and 8 from J; bases not matched to a gene: 8. The length of the CDR3 is 15 residues. The protocol was immunoSEQ multiplex PCR, while the TCRdb copy is restricted to in-frame clones and leaves out a portion. The data show approximately 100,000 clones, about four fifths seen once. The chain joins TRBV9 to TRBJ2-3; 8 nucleotides agree with TRBD1. The sample taken for sequencing was peripheral blood. The TCR originated in a human donor in a cohort sampled during active COVID-19. For the CDR3, the DNA is TGTGCCAGCAGCGTAGGGACAGGGTTTATGAGTACGCAGTATTTT. Translated, it gives CASSVGTGFMSTQYF.